These 23 T cell receptor beta chains came from one sample sequenced in a study of blood T cells in healthy people across ages. Primers used in a second PCR of roughly 7 to 11 cycles were a sample-barcoded 5' primer and a J-beta primer mix. TCRdb reprocessed the 5' RACE reads with MiXCR, giving one entry per CDR3 protein. This sample has approximately 670,000 distinct CDR3 sequences, with 40% to 45% found just once. Sequencing input: blood. The receptors were sampled from an older man in good health.

A few counts support this clonotype. This sequence joins TRBV21-1 and TRBJ2-5. The end of the DNA aligns better with TRBJ2-7, so the J call may be wrong. TRBV21-1 is a documented pseudogene. This CDR3 spans 12 amino acids. For the CDR3, the DNA is TGTGCCAGCAGCAGGCGATGTTGCGAGCAGTACTTC. Amino acids: CASSRRCCEQYF.

The sample holds a few counts of this clonotype. The J gene is TRBJ2-3, the V gene TRBV7-9; 8 nucleotides line up with TRBD2. The CDR3 is 14 residues long. J was trimmed by 5 bases and V by 6 bases; bases with no gene match: 7. The V gene's germline CDR1 is SEHNR and CDR2 FQNEAQ (reference sequence). CDR3 nucleotides: TGTGCCAGCAGTCAGAGCGGGGGAGGAGATACGCAGTATTTT. Translating it yields CASSQSGGGDTQYF. Based on the CDR3 plus reference TRBV7-9 and TRBJ2-3, the full variable domain is DTGVSQNPRHKITKRGQNVTFRCDPISEHNRLYWYRQTLGQGPEFLTYFQNEAQLEKSRLLSDRFSAERPKGSFSTLEIQRTEQGDSAMYLCASSQSGGGDTQYFGPGTRLTVL.

The chain couples TRBV7-2 to TRBJ1-6; D remains ambiguous. Per germline, CDR1 SGHTA and CDR2 FQGNSA. V gave up 2 bases and J gave up 6 bases, with 17 bases separating them. There are 17 residues in the CDR3. Here the CDR3 DNA reads TGTGCCAGCAGCTTAAATGTCAGACAATCATCTAATTCACCCCTCCACTTT. Encoded protein: CASSLNVRQSSNSPLHF.

The chain carries TRBV6-5 and TRBJ2-7, with 9 bases matching TRBD2. Germline V gene lookup returns CDR1 MNHEY and CDR2 SVGAGI. With 6 bases clipped from V and 4 bases from J, the junction kept 10 bases outside the gene matches. The CDR3 runs to 15 residues. The CDR3 DNA reads TGTGCCAGCAGCGACAGTTTGCTAGCGGGGTACGAGCAGTACTTC. It encodes CASSDSLLAGYEQYF.

V gene TRBV6-2 or TRBV6-3 combines with J gene TRBJ2-3; perhaps TRBD1 as D (6 bases). This CDR3 spans 13 amino acids. Germline-derived CDR1 and CDR2 are MNHEY and SVGEGT. V gave up 6 bases and J gave up 6 bases, with 13 bases separating them. CDR3 coding DNA: TGTGCCAGCAGACCAACAGGGACGGATACGCAGTATTTT. Translation: CASRPTGTDTQYF.

V gene TRBV7-2 combines with J gene TRBJ2-5; D uncertain. In germline, CDR1 is SGHTA, CDR2 FQGNSA. This CDR3 has 13 amino acids. V dropped 5 bases and J dropped 8 bases, with 15 bases sitting between them. As DNA, the CDR3 is TGTGCCAGCAGCCTCCCGACTGACGAAACCCAGTACTTC. Amino acid sequence: CASSLPTDETQYF.

This chain connects TRBV27 to TRBJ1-6; TRBD1 is a possible D gene (5 bases). The V end lost 6 bases, the J end lost 8 bases, and 11 bases lay between the germline ends. CDR1 is MNHEY, CDR2 SMNVEV, per germline (reference sequence). This CDR3 region has 13 residues. CDR3 sequence (DNA): TGTGCCAGCAGGACGGCAGGGCATTCACCCCTCCACTTT. Residues: CASRTAGHSPLHF.

This clonotype turned up a few times. CDR3 in DNA: TGCAGCGGCCTGTCTAGCGGGAGTTTTTGGAATGAGCAGTTCTTC. It yields the protein CSGLSSGSFWNEQFF. The rearrangement joins TRBV29-1 to TRBJ2-1; 10 bases are shared with TRBD2. The CDR3 covers 15 residues. Germline CDR1 and CDR2: SQVTM and ANQGSEA. V gave up 7 bases and J gave up 7 bases; unmatched junction bases: 13.

Concerning this clonotype: Sequence at one end of the junction differs from germline and may be a read error. This CDR3 is CASSVDQGLAQHF. CDR3 DNA sequence: TGTGCCAGCAGCGTAGATCAGGGTTTGGCCCAGCATTTT. The chain combines TRBV11-2 with TRBJ1-5; D might be TRBD1 (5 bases). Germline assignment: CDR1 SGHAT and CDR2 FQNNGV. CDR3 size: 13 residues.

The chain joins TRBV12-3 or TRBV12-4 to TRBJ2-5, with TRBD2 matching 7 bases. The V segment lost 1 base and the J segment 11 bases; nucleotides outside the gene matches: 13. This CDR3 spans 15 amino acids. CDR3 residues: CASSLGGLVDNEQYF. The CDR3 DNA sequence: TGTGCCAGCAGTTTAGGAGGACTAGTAGACAATGAGCAGTACTTC.

As to this clonotype: Mismatch with germline at one junction end may stem from a read error. The chain recombines TRBV27 with TRBJ2-5, with D uncertain. The CDR3 extends over 14 amino acids. Germline CDR1 is MNHEY and CDR2 is SMNVEV (reference sequence). This chain's CDR3 is CACSLSRSEETQYF. In DNA, the CDR3 is TGTGCCTGCAGTTTAAGCCGGTCCGAAGAGACCCAGTACTTC.

The chain carries TRBV24-1 and TRBJ2-2; D is unclear. Germline V gene lookup returns CDR1 KGHDR and CDR2 SFDVKD. V lost 5 bases and J lost 2, with 11 bases in between. CDR3 length: 15 amino acids. CDR3 loop: CATSGGNPNTGELFF. CDR3 DNA: TGTGCCACCAGTGGGGGTAACCCTAACACCGGGGAGCTGTTTTTT.

This clonotype turned up a few times. The genes are TRBV7-2 and TRBJ2-5; no definite D call. Per germline, CDR1 SGHTA and CDR2 FQGNSA. V was trimmed by 2 bases and J by 4 bases, leaving 11 bases between them. CDR3 size: 14 residues. The chain's CDR3 is CASSLRPQRETQYF. The CDR3, as DNA: TGTGCCAGCAGCTTAAGGCCCCAACGAGAGACCCAGTACTTC.

A few counts support this clonotype. The chain couples TRBV20-1 to TRBJ2-3, with TRBD1 as a possible D gene (5 bases). V was pared by 3 bases and J by 1 base, with 14 bases between. This CDR3 contains 15 residues. Germline loops: CDR1 DFQATT, CDR2 SNEGSKA (reference sequence). CDR3 amino acids: CSARSTGPGTDTQYF. The CDR3 DNA reads as TGCAGTGCTAGGTCAACAGGTCCGGGCACAGATACGCAGTATTTT.

The chain combines TRBV29-1 with TRBJ2-3, with D possibly TRBD2 on 7 matching bases. This CDR3 has 16 residues. V was cut by 2 bases and J by 4 bases, with 19 bases left in between. Per germline, CDR1 SQVTM and CDR2 ANQGSEA. The DNA for the CDR3 is TGCAGCGTTGAATCTAGAGGGGGACTAAGGGCAGATACGCAGTATTTT. As protein: CSVESRGGLRADTQYF.

A note on this clonotype: A much bigger clone sits one base away, suggesting this may be a read error. The rearrangement uses TRBV28 and TRBJ1-1, with 7 positions matching TRBD1. CDR1 is MDHEN, CDR2 SYDVKM, per germline. Trimming took 5 bases from V and 5 from J; bases not matched to a gene: 14. The CDR3 spans 16 residues. CDR3 region: CASSAGTVGLGTEAFF. In DNA, the CDR3 is TGTGCCAGCAGTGCCGGGACAGTGGGCTTGGGGACTGAAGCTTTCTTT.

This chain connects TRBV6-2 or TRBV6-3 to TRBJ2-1; 11 bases agree with TRBD2. The J call may be faulty, since TRBJ2-7 better matches the DNA end. Germline values: CDR1 MNHEY, CDR2 SVGEGT. This CDR3 is built from 16 residues. Here the CDR3 reads CASSKRGTSGNNEQYF. CDR3 sequence (DNA): TGTGCCAGCAGCAAGAGAGGGACTAGCGGTAACAATGAGCAGTACTTC.

A remark on this clonotype: A read error is likely, as this CDR3 ends without the conserved phenylalanine or tryptophan. No DNA is shown, since the ends of the CDR3 on it are uncertain; the CDR3 is the one TCRdb lists. This chain links TRBV4-3 with TRBJ2-5; the table's TRBD1 call for D was not verified on the DNA. Counting both end residues, the CDR3 totals 8 amino acids. Germline CDR1 reads LGHNA; CDR2 reads YSLEER. The CDR3 sequence is CASSQDGT.

This rearrangement joins TRBV12-3 or TRBV12-4 to TRBJ2-5; D is perhaps TRBD1 (5 bases). This CDR3 is 14 amino acids long. V dropped 5 bases and J dropped 4 bases, with 14 bases sitting between them. The CDR3 here is CASSNAGLRETQYF. The CDR3 nucleotides read TGTGCCAGCAGTAACGCAGGGTTAAGAGAGACCCAGTACTTC.

This clonotype came up a few times. The chain has TRBV2 and TRBJ1-2; 11 nucleotides agree with TRBD1. The CDR3 has 15 amino acids. J gave up 6 bases and V 6 bases, and 9 bases lay outside the gene matches. Per germline, CDR1 SNHLY and CDR2 FYNNEI. The CDR3 spells CASSAGQGVFDGYTF. The CDR3 DNA follows: TGTGCCAGCAGCGCGGGACAGGGGGTTTTCGATGGCTACACCTTC.

This clonotype was observed a handful of times. The V call is TRBV4-2, the J call TRBJ2-7; 7 positions agree with TRBD1. V gave up 1 base and J gave up 2 bases; unmatched junction bases: 5. This CDR3 is built from 15 residues. The germline V gene has CDR1 LGHNA and CDR2 YNFKEQ. This CDR3 is CASSQVIDRAYEQYF. Here the CDR3 DNA reads TGTGCCAGCAGCCAAGTTATTGACAGGGCCTACGAGCAGTACTTC.

This clonotype was recorded a few times. V usage is TRBV6-6 and J usage is TRBJ2-7; 10 bases line up with TRBD2. Losses at the gene ends were 6 bases for V and 3 bases for J; bases not matched to a gene: 14. Germline CDR1 reads MNHNY; CDR2 reads SVGAGI (reference sequence). The CDR3 is 17 amino acids. The CDR3 sequence: CASSPTPGIAGGYEQYF. CDR3 DNA sequence: TGTGCCAGCAGCCCTACCCCCGGGATAGCGGGGGGCTACGAGCAGTACTTC.

The chain has TRBV6-2 or TRBV6-3 and TRBJ2-4, with D possibly called TRBD1 or TRBD2 (9 bases each). Gene TRBJ2-7 matches the end of the DNA better, so the J call may be wrong. The CDR3 has 15 residues. Germline V gene lookup returns CDR1 MNHEY and CDR2 SVGEGT. CDR3 loop: CASKSSGTGPYEQYF. The CDR3, as DNA: TGTGCCAGCAAGTCTAGCGGGACAGGGCCCTACGAGCAGTACTTC.